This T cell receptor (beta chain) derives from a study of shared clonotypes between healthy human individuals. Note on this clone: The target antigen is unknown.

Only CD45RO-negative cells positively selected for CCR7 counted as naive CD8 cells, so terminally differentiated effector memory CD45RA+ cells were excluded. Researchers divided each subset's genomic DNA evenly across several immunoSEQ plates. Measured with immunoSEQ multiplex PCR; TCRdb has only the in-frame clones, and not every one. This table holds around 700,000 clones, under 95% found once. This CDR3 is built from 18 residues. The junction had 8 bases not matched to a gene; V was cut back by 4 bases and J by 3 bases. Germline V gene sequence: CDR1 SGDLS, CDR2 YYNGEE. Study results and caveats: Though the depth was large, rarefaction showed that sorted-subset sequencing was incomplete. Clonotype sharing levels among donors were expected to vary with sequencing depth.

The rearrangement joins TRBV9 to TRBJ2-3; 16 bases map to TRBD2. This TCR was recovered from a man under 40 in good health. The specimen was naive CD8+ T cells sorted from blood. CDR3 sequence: CASSSPGTSGRVTDTQYF. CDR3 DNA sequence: TGTGCCAGCAGCTCTCCCGGGACTAGCGGGAGGGTTACAGATACGCAGTATTTT.